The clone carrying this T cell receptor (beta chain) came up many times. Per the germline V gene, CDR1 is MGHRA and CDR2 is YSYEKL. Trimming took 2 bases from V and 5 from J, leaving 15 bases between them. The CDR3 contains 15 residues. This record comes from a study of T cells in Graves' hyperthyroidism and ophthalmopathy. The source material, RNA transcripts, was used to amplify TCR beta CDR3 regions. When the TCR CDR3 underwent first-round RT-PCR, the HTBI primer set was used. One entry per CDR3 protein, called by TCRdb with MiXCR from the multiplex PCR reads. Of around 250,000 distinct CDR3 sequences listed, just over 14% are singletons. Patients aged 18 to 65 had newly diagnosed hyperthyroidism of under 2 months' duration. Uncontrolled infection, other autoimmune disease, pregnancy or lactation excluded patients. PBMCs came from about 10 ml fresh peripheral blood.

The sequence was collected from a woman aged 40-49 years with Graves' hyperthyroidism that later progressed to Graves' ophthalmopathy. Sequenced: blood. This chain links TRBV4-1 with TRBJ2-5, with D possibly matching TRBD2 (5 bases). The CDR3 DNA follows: TGCGCCAGCAGCCAAAGGACTCCTATTGGGGAGACCCAGTACTTC. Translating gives CASSQRTPIGETQYF.